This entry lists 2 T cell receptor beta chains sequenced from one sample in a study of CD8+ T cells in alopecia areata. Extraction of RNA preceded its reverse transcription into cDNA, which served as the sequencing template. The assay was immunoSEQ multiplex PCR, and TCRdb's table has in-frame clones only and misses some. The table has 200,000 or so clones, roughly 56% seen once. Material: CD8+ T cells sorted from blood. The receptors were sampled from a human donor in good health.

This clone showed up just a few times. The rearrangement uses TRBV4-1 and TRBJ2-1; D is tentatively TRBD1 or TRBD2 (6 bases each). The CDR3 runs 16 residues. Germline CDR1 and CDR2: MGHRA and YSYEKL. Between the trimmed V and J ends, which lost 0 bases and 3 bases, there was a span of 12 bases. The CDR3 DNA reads TGCGCCAGCAGCCAAGAAGGGGGGAGCTACTACAATGAGCAGTTCTTC. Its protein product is CASSQEGGSYYNEQFF.

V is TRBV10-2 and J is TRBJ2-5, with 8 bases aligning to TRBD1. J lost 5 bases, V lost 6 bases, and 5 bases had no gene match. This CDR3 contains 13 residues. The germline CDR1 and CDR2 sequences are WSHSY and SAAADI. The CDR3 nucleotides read TGCGCCAGCAGGCAGGGGGCGCGGGAGACCCAGTACTTC. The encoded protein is CASRQGARETQYF.